This is a list of T cell receptor beta chains from one sample in a study of technical replicates of blood from a few donors. The protocol was immunoSEQ multiplex PCR, while the TCRdb copy is restricted to in-frame clones and leaves out a portion. Of 77,000 or so clones listed, more than 90% were seen once; the top ten hold 0.4% to 0.45%. Sequencing input: T cells isolated from PBMCs. The receptor source for this set is a human donor in good health. The CDR3 runs from the conserved cysteine through the conserved F or W. D genes are given only for firm matches. Clone size, where shown, is once, few, many, or a class for clones that have expanded.

d_call j_call v_call clone_size cdr3_nt cdr3_aa
TRBD2 TRBJ2-7 TRBV6-5 once TGTGCCAGCGCCAGATATAGCGGGCCCGCCTACGAGCAGTACTTC CASARYSGPAYEQYF
- TRBJ2-1 TRBV5-4 - TGTGCCAGCAGCTTTAACAGGGCTGGGGCCGATGAGCAGTTCTTC CASSFNRAGADEQFF
- TRBJ2-2 TRBV4-1 - TGCGCCAGCAGCTTTTCAACTCGGAATTCACCGACAGTCACGGGCACCGGGGAGCTGTTTTTT CASSFSTRNSPTVTGTGELFF
TRBD1 TRBJ1-2 TRBV19 - TGTGCCAGTAAGAATGGACAGGGCCGTTATGGCTACACCTTC CASKNGQGRYGYTF
TRBD1 TRBJ1-1 TRBV19 - TGTGCCACCAGACAGGGGAACACTGAAGCTTTCTTT CATRQGNTEAFF
TRBD1 TRBJ1-1 TRBV30 few TGTGCCTGGAGTGACTGGGACAGGAACACTGAAGCTTTCTTT CAWSDWDRNTEAFF
TRBD1 TRBJ2-7 TRBV6-5 - TGTGCCAGCATCCAGACAGGGCAAGGGTACGAGCAGTACTTC CASIQTGQGYEQYF
TRBD2 TRBJ2-1 TRBV6-5 - TGTGCCAGCAGGAGGACTAGGACTAACAATGAGCAGTTCTTC CASRRTRTNNEQFF
TRBD1 TRBJ2-3 TRBV5-1 - TGCGCCAGCAGCTTCTCGGACAGGGGGGCAGATACGCAGTATTTT CASSFSDRGADTQYF
- TRBJ2-7 TRBV18 - TGTGCCAGCTCACCAGGTCTAGATTTCTACGAGCAGTACTTC CASSPGLDFYEQYF
TRBD2 TRBJ2-7 TRBV5-8 - TGTGCCAGCAGTCTAGCGGGGTATTTTTACGAGCAGTACTTC CASSLAGYFYEQYF
TRBD2 TRBJ2-3 TRBV11-2 - TGTGCCAGCAGCCATCGGACTAGCGAGACAGATACGCAGTATTTT CASSHRTSETDTQYF
- TRBJ2-2 TRBV27 - TGTGCCAGCAGTTACGTGGCTAGCGTTTCCGGGGAGCTGTTTTTT CASSYVASVSGELFF
TRBD2 TRBJ2-1 TRBV29-1 - TGCAGCGTTGGAGGCGGACTAGCGTGGAATGAGCAGTTCTTC CSVGGGLAWNEQFF
- TRBJ2-3 TRBV11-2 - TGTGCCAGCAGCTTAGCCAGGAATCAGCCAGATACGCAGTATTTT CASSLARNQPDTQYF
TRBD2 TRBJ2-1 TRBV7-2 - TGTGCCAGCAGCTTTCAGCGGGGCCCTACTAACAATGAGCAGTTCTTC CASSFQRGPTNNEQFF
TRBD1 TRBJ2-7 TRBV9 - TGTGCCAGCAGCGTTGCTGGACAGGCGAGGGAGCAGTACTTC CASSVAGQAREQYF
TRBD1 TRBJ1-2 TRBV7-3 once TGTGCCAGCAGCTTAACGTCTACGGACAGGGACTATGGCTACACCTTC CASSLTSTDRDYGYTF
TRBD2 TRBJ2-5 TRBV18 - TGTGCCAGCTCAAATAGCGGGAGGGTCCCCTCGACCCAGTACTTC CASSNSGRVPSTQYF
- TRBJ2-1 TRBV9 - TGTGCCAGCAACCCCGGTTACAATGAGCAGTTCTTC CASNPGYNEQFF
- TRBJ1-1 TRBV28 - TGTGCCAGCACCCCTACGGGGGGGCGTATGAACACTGAAGCTTTCTTT CASTPTGGRMNTEAFF
TRBD2 TRBJ2-3 TRBV6-5 - TGTGCCAGCAGAGTGGGACTAGCGGGCACAGATACGCAGTATTTT CASRVGLAGTDTQYF
TRBD2 TRBJ2-1 TRBV4-3 - TGCGCCAGCAGCCAAGATTTTGCGGGAGGTCTCAATGAGCAGTTCTTC CASSQDFAGGLNEQFF
TRBD1 TRBJ2-7 TRBV28 - TGTGCCACCAGCCGCGTGCAGGGGGATTCCTACGAGCAGTACTTC CATSRVQGDSYEQYF
- TRBJ2-4 TRBV6-4 - TGTGCCAGTAACGGACTTATTCAGTACTTC CASNGLIQYF
- TRBJ2-7 TRBV10-1 - TGCGCCAGCAGTGAGCGAACTTTCTACGAGCAGTACTTC CASSERTFYEQYF
TRBD1 TRBJ2-7 TRBV7-9 - TGTGCCAGCAGCAAGCAGCCGACAGGGGGGAGTGACGAGCAGTACTTC CASSKQPTGGSDEQYF
TRBD1 TRBJ2-5 TRBV2 - TGTGCCAGCAGTCGAGGACAGGGAAGTGAAGAGACCCAGTACTTC CASSRGQGSEETQYF
TRBD1 TRBJ1-2 TRBV9 - TGTGCCAGCAGCACTCGACAGGGGCGAGGCTACACCTTC CASSTRQGRGYTF
TRBD2 TRBJ2-7 TRBV15 - TGTGCCACTGGGAAAAGGACTAGCGGGAGGGCCGGGGACTACGAGCAGTACTTC CATGKRTSGRAGDYEQYF
TRBD1 TRBJ1-4 TRBV15 - TGTGCCACCAGCAGAGAAGCCCCCAGGGGGAATGAAAAACTGTTTTTT CATSREAPRGNEKLFF
- TRBJ2-7 TRBV6-5 - TGTGCCAGCAACCGGGTGCAGGGTGTGGGGGAGCAGTACTTC CASNRVQGVGEQYF
TRBD2 TRBJ2-1 TRBV5-6 once TGTGCCAGCAGGCGAACTAGCGCCACCTACAATGAGCAGTTCTTC CASRRTSATYNEQFF
- TRBJ1-2 TRBV9 - TGTGCCAGCAGCGAAGGAGGACCCTATGGCTACACCTTC CASSEGGPYGYTF
TRBD2 TRBJ2-7 TRBV15 few TGTGCCACCAGCAGACGTGGGACTAGCGGGCGTTCTTCCTCCTACGAGCAGTACTTC CATSRRGTSGRSSSYEQYF
TRBD2 TRBJ2-7 TRBV13 - TGTGCCAGCAGCCACCGTAGCGGGTTCTCCTACGAGCAGTACTTC CASSHRSGFSYEQYF
- TRBJ1-1 TRBV9 - TGTGCCAGCAGCGTAGGTCAGGATATGAACACTGAAGCTTTCTTT CASSVGQDMNTEAFF
- TRBJ2-4 TRBV9 - TGTGCCAGCAGCGTAGAAGGGGCGGACATTCAGTACTTC CASSVEGADIQYF
- TRBJ2-2 TRBV19 - TGTGCCAGTAGTATCTTGGCCTACACCGGGGAGCTGTTTTTT CASSILAYTGELFF
- TRBJ1-2 TRBV27 - TGTGCCAGCAGTTTTGCCCGTGGAGGGCCAGATGGCTACACCTTC CASSFARGGPDGYTF
- TRBJ2-3 TRBV7-6 once TGTGCCAGCAGCTTCGAGGGGAGGACAGATACGCAGTATTTT CASSFEGRTDTQYF
- TRBJ1-1 TRBV29-1 - TGCAGCGCACAGGGACACTACACTGAAGCTTTCTTT CSAQGHYTEAFF
- TRBJ2-1 TRBV5-4 - TGTGCCAGCAGCTTCCTAGTGGGGGCCAATGAGCAGTTCTTC CASSFLVGANEQFF
TRBD1 TRBJ1-2 TRBV28 - TGTGCCAGCAGTAAACTTTTGGACAGGTTAAAAGGTGGCTACACCTTC CASSKLLDRLKGGYTF
- TRBJ2-7 TRBV27 - TGTGCCAGCAGTCCTTATGTACAGGGTGCGGCCTACGAGCAGTACTTC CASSPYVQGAAYEQYF
- TRBJ2-7 TRBV6-5 - TGTGCCAGCAGTTACGTAGAGTCCTACGAGCAGTACTTC CASSYVESYEQYF
- TRBJ2-2 TRBV28 - TGTGCCAGCGCAACTCTCGGGGAGCTGTTTTTT CASATLGELFF
TRBD2 TRBJ2-1 TRBV19 - TGTGCCAGTCGTCAAGCGGGAAATGAGCAGTTCTTC CASRQAGNEQFF
TRBD2 TRBJ2-7 TRBV4-2 - TGTGCCAGCAGCCAAGGTGAGGGACTAGCCTATTCCTACGAGCAGTACTTC CASSQGEGLAYSYEQYF
TRBD1 TRBJ1-1 TRBV19 once TGTGCCAGTAGTACGGACAGGGAGTTGAACACTGAAGCTTTCTTT CASSTDRELNTEAFF